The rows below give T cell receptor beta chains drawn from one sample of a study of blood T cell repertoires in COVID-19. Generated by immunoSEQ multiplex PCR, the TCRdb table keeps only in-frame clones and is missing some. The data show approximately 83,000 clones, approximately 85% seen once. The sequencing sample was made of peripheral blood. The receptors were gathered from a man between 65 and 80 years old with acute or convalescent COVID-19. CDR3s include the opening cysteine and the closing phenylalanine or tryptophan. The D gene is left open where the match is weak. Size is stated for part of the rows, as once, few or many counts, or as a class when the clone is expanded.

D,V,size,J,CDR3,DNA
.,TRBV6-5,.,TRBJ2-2,CASSYSAGPSTGELFF,TGTGCCAGCAGTTACTCTGCGGGACCCAGTACCGGGGAGCTGTTTTTT
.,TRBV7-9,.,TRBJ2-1,CASSLGSGLSRNNEQFF,TGTGCCAGCAGCTTAGGTTCAGGCTTAAGTAGGAATAATGAGCAGTTCTTC
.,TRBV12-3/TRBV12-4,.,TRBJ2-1,CASSRGSHEQFF,TGTGCCAGCAGTAGAGGGTCCCATGAGCAGTTCTTC
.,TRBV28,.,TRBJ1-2,CASSLSSYGYTF,TGTGCCAGCAGTTTATCGAGCTATGGCTACACCTTC
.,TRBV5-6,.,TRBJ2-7,CASSLRAYEQYF,TGTGCCAGCAGCTTACGCGCCTACGAGCAGTACTTC
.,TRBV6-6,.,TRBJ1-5,CASSPGNQGYQPQHF,TGTGCCAGCAGCCCCGGAAACCAGGGATATCAGCCCCAGCATTTT
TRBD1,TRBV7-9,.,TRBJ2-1,CASSLGQGPFF,TGTGCCAGCAGCCTCGGACAGGGGCCGTTCTTC
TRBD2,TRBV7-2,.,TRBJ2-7,CASSFTRWAGGSYEQYF,TGTGCCAGCAGCTTTACTCGTTGGGCGGGGGGATCCTACGAGCAGTACTTC
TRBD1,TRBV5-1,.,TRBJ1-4,CASSADRGIEKLFF,TGCGCCAGCAGCGCGGACAGGGGCATCGAAAAACTGTTTTTT
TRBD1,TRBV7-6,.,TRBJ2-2,CASSLGQGANTGELFF,TGTGCCAGCAGCTTGGGCCAGGGGGCGAACACCGGGGAGCTGTTTTTT
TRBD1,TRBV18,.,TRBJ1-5,CASSPPDRSPQPQHF,TGTGCCAGCTCACCACCGGACAGGTCCCCGCAGCCCCAGCATTTT
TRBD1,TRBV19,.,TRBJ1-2,CASSGTGGNYGYTF,TGTGCCAGTAGTGGGACAGGGGGGAACTATGGCTACACCTTC
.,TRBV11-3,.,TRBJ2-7,CASSLDPASKQYF,TGTGCCAGCAGCTTAGATCCGGCTAGCAAGCAGTACTTC
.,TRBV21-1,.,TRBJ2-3,CASSKVNSGVPPDTQYF,TGTGCCAGCAGCAAAGTCAATAGCGGGGTCCCCCCAGATACGCAGTATTTT
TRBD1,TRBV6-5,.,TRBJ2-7,CASGTGGYEQYF,TGTGCCAGTGGGACAGGGGGCTACGAGCAGTACTTC
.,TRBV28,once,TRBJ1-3,CASTETGHSGNTIYF,TGTGCCAGCACTGAGACAGGCCACTCTGGAAACACCATATATTTT
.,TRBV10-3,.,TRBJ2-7,CAISAGTPGGEQYF,TGTGCCATCAGTGCGGGGACCCCCGGGGGCGAGCAGTACTTC
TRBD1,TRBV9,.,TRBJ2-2,CASSESDRGTGELFF,TGTGCCAGCAGCGAGTCGGACAGGGGAACCGGGGAGCTGTTTTTT
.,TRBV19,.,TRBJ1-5,CASTGFNQPQHF,TGTGCCAGTACAGGTTTTAATCAGCCCCAGCATTTT
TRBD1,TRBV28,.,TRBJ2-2,CASSGDRAGELFF,TGTGCCAGCAGTGGAGACAGGGCCGGGGAGCTGTTTTTT
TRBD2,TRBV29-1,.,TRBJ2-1,CSVDRGGGAGNEQFF,TGCAGCGTTGACCGCGGCGGGGGGGCCGGGAATGAGCAGTTCTTC
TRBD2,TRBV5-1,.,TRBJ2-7,CASSWMASGSTAYEQYF,TGCGCCAGCAGCTGGATGGCTAGCGGGAGTACAGCCTACGAGCAGTACTTC
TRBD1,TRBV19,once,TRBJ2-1,CASRTGTGGSNEQFF,TGTGCCAGTAGAACCGGGACAGGGGGGAGCAATGAGCAGTTCTTC
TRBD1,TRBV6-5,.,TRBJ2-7,CASSRHRGLPYEQYF,TGTGCCAGCAGCCGACACAGGGGCCTTCCCTACGAGCAGTACTTC
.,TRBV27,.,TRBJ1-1,CASSSRGNTEAFF,TGTGCCAGCAGTTCCCGAGGGAACACTGAAGCTTTCTTT
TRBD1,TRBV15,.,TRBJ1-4,CATSRLPGQGTTNEKLFF,TGTGCCACCAGCAGACTCCCGGGACAGGGTACGACTAATGAAAAACTGTTTTTT
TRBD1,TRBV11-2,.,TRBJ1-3,CASSLGPRGRLGNTIYF,TGTGCCAGCAGCTTAGGTCCCAGGGGGCGCCTTGGAAACACCATATATTTT
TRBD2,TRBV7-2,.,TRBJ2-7,CASSTSGGPSEQYF,TGTGCCAGCAGCACTAGCGGGGGGCCCTCCGAGCAGTACTTC
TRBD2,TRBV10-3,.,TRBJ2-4,CAISDWGGDFAKNIQYF,TGTGCCATCAGTGATTGGGGGGGGGACTTCGCCAAAAACATTCAGTACTTC
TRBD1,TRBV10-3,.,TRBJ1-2,CAISEPGGRTGGHGYTF,TGTGCCATCAGTGAGCCCGGAGGGAGAACAGGGGGACATGGCTACACCTTC
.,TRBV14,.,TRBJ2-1,CASSQDGRIPLSSYNEQFF,TGTGCCAGCAGCCAAGATGGCAGGATACCGCTCAGCTCCTACAATGAGCAGTTCTTC
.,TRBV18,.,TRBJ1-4,CASSRGQNNEKLFF,TGTGCCAGCTCACGCGGACAGAATAATGAAAAACTGTTTTTT
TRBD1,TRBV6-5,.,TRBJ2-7,CASSYDRGSYEQYF,TGTGCCAGCAGTTACGACAGGGGATCCTACGAGCAGTACTTC
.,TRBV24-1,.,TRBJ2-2,CATSDTSAENTGELFF,TGTGCCACCAGTGATACCAGTGCGGAGAACACCGGGGAGCTGTTTTTT
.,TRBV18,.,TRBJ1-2,CASSPRADSYGYTF,TGTGCCAGCTCACCGAGGGCGGACAGCTATGGCTACACCTTC
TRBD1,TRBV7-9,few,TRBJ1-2,CASRETGGNGYTF,TGTGCCAGCAGAGAAACAGGGGGCAATGGCTACACCTTC
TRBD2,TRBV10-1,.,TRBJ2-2,CASSDPSGNSNTGELFF,TGCGCCAGCAGTGACCCTAGCGGGAATTCGAACACCGGGGAGCTGTTTTTT
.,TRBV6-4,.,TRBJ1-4,CASSRQAGEKLFF,TGTGCCAGCAGCCGACAGGCGGGTGAAAAACTGTTTTTT
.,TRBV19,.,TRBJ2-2,CASSNHRDWTGELFF,TGTGCCAGTAGTAACCACAGGGATTGGACCGGGGAGCTGTTTTTT
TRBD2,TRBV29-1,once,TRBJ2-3,CSVWRGAGTDTQYF,TGCAGCGTTTGGCGGGGGGCGGGCACAGATACGCAGTATTTT
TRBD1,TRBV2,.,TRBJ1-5,CASSEGQGLNVQPQHF,TGTGCCAGCAGTGAGGGACAGGGGTTAAATGTTCAGCCCCAGCATTTT
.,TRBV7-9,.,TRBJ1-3,CASEAGDVAGNTIYF,TGTGCCAGCGAGGCAGGGGACGTTGCTGGGAACACCATATATTTT
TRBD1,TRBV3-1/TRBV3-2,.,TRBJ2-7,CASSQAQGALGEQYF,TGTGCCAGCAGCCAAGCCCAGGGGGCGCTGGGGGAGCAGTACTTC
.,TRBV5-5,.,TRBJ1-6,CASSLGGSFNSPLHF,TGTGCCAGCAGCTTGGGAGGGTCCTTTAATTCACCCCTCCACTTT
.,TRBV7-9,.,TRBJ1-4,CASSPPWETTNEKLFF,TGTGCCAGCAGCCCCCCGTGGGAGACAACTAATGAAAAACTGTTTTTT
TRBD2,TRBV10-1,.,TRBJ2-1,CASSDLPPSGRVRSYNEQFF,TGCGCCAGCAGTGACTTACCGCCTAGCGGGAGGGTTCGCTCCTACAATGAGCAGTTCTTC